Listed here are 9 T cell receptor beta chains from one sample, sequenced in a study of beta chain features in type 1 diabetes. The entirety of the isolated RNA underwent reverse transcription, so expressed TCRB transcripts were sequenced. TCRdb keeps only in-frame clones here, not all; method: immunoSEQ multiplex PCR. The repertoire holds around 450,000 clones, with about 10% as singletons. The sample taken for sequencing was naive CD4+ T cells from blood. Every receptor here comes from a woman aged 18-29 years in good health.

The V gene is TRBV23-1, the J gene TRBJ2-1, with 7 bases aligning to TRBD2. TRBV23-1 is known as an ORF, though its function is uncertain. Trimming cost V 3 bases and J 1 base; bases outside gene matches: 9. The CDR3 totals 17 residues. The CDR3 bases are TGCGCCAGCAGTCACCCGCCCTCAGCGGGATCCTACAATGAGCAGTTCTTC. It codes for CASSHPPSAGSYNEQFF.

This clone was detected only a few times. Here the CDR3 reads CAWSAGHRKFF. The CDR3 coding sequence is TGTGCCTGGAGCGCAGGACACCGGAAGTTCTTC. The chain joins TRBV30 to TRBJ2-1; tentative D call: TRBD1 (5 bases). The CDR3 loop spans 11 amino acids. V was cut by 3 bases and J by 14 bases, with 14 bases left in between. In germline, CDR1 is GTSNPN, CDR2 SVGIG (reference sequence).

V and J are TRBV4-2 and TRBJ1-2; no reliable D call. The germline gives CDR1 LGHNA, CDR2 YNFKEQ. Between the trimmed V and J ends, which lost 0 bases and 5 bases, there was a span of 4 bases. The CDR3 loop spans 12 amino acids. The CDR3 sequence: CASSQDWYGYTF. For the CDR3, the DNA is TGTGCCAGCAGCCAAGATTGGTATGGCTACACCTTC.

This clone was seen only a few times. The chain uses TRBV13 and TRBJ2-3, with D unresolved. The CDR3 contains 14 residues. V was cut by 1 base and J by 2 bases, with 7 bases left in between. Germline V lookup: CDR1 PRHDT, CDR2 FYEKMQ (reference sequence). CDR3 DNA sequence: TGTGCCAGCAGCTTAGCCCCTCACACAGATACGCAGTATTTT. As protein: CASSLAPHTDTQYF.

The chain carries TRBV7-9 and TRBJ2-3; a weak D match, TRBD1 (6 bases). The CDR3 spans 15 residues. Trimming stripped 3 bases from V and 4 bases from J, with 14 bases between. Germline CDR1 SEHNR, CDR2 FQNEAQ (reference sequence). The DNA for the CDR3 is TGTGCCAGCAGCTTGGGGGCAGGGTGGGCAGATACGCAGTATTTT. Protein product: CASSLGAGWADTQYF.

This clone turned up a few times. The J gene is TRBJ2-1, the V gene TRBV5-4; D may be TRBD2 (5 bases). V gave up 9 bases and J gave up 5 bases, with 12 bases separating them. This CDR3 is built from 12 residues. Looked up from germline, CDR1 is SGHNT and CDR2 is YYREEE (reference sequence). DNA for the CDR3: TGTGCCATCGGCGGGCCTAACAATGAGCAGTTCTTC. Protein product: CAIGGPNNEQFF.

J is TRBJ2-1 and V is TRBV27, with unresolved D. Trimming shortened V by 3 bases and J by 6 bases, and 3 bases separated the two germline ends. This CDR3 region has 11 residues. Germline V CDR1 and CDR2: MNHEY, SMNVEV (reference sequence). The CDR3 here is CASSLSNEQFF. The CDR3 DNA is TGTGCCAGCAGTTTGAGCAATGAGCAGTTCTTC.

The chain combines TRBV9 with TRBJ2-1; no firm D call. This CDR3 has 13 amino acids. The V end was cut by 3 bases, the J end by 8 bases, with 12 bases between. The germline V gene encodes CDR1 SGDLS and CDR2 YYNGEE. As DNA, the CDR3 is TGTGCCAGCAGCGCAGCCCCGAGAGATGAGCAGTTCTTC. Protein: CASSAAPRDEQFF.

With respect to this clone: Additional DNA sequences in this sample encode the identical CDR3. CDR3 nucleotides: TGTGCCAGCAGCTTAGGTCTAGCGGGGACCTACGAGCAGTACTTC. Translating gives CASSLGLAGTYEQYF. J is TRBJ2-7 and V is TRBV7-2, with TRBD2 identical over 9 bases. Germline V CDR1 and CDR2: SGHTA, FQGNSA. This CDR3 comprises 15 residues. Germline trimming cut 1 base from V and 2 bases from J; bases unmatched to any gene: 3.